The T cell receptor beta chain described here comes from a study of blood T cells in healthy people across ages. The CDR3 loop spans 14 amino acids. Losses at the gene ends were 0 bases for V and 9 bases for J; bases not matched to a gene: 5. In germline, CDR1 is LGHNA, CDR2 YSLEER. Russia was home to the donors, healthy Caucasian individuals aged roughly 6 to 95. The authors ran a second PCR of about 6 to 11 cycles using a sample-barcoded 5' primer and a J-beta primer mix. TCRdb itself ran the 5' RACE reads through MiXCR, one entry per CDR3 protein. Of over 600,000 distinct CDR3 sequences listed, 40% to 45% are singletons.

Sequenced material: blood. The rearrangement joins TRBV4-3 to TRBJ2-1; 7 bases fit TRBD1. The source is an older man in good health. In DNA form, the CDR3 reads TGCGCCAGCAGCCAAGATCGACAGGGCGGTGAGCAGTTCTTC. Amino acid sequence: CASSQDRQGGEQFF.